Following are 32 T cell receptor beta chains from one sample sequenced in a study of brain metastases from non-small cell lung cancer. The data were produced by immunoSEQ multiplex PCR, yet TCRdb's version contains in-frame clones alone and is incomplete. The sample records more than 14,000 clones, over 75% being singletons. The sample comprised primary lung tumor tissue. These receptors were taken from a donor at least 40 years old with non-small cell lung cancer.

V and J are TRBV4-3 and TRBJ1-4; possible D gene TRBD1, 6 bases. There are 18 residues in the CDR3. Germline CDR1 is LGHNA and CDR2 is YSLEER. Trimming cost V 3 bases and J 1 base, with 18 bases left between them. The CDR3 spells CASSQGGHTRGTNEKLFF. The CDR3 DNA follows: TGCGCCAGCAGCCAGGGGGGACACACCCGAGGAACTAATGAAAAACTGTTTTTT.

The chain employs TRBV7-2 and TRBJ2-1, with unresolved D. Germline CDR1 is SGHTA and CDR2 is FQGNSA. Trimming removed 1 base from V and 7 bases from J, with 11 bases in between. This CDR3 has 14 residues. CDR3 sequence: CASSLDAVANEQFF. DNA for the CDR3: TGTGCCAGCAGCTTAGATGCGGTAGCAAATGAGCAGTTCTTC.

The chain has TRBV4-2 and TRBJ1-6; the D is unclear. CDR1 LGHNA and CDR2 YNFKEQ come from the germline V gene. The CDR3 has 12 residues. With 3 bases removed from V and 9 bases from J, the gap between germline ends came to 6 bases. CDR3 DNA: TGTGCCAGCAGCCACTTTTCTTCACCCCTCCACTTT. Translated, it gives CASSHFSSPLHF.

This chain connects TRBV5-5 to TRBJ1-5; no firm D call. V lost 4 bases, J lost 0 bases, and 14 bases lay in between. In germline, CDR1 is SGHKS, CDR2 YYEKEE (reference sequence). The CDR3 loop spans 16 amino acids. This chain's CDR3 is CASSPRESHSNQPQHF. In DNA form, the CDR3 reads TGTGCCAGCAGCCCTCGCGAGAGTCATAGCAATCAGCCCCAGCATTTT.

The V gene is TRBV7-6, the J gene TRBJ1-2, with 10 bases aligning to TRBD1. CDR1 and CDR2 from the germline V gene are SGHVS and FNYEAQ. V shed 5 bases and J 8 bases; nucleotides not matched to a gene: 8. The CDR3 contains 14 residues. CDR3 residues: CASSPGQGKGGYTF. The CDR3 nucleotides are TGTGCCAGCAGCCCGGGACAGGGGAAGGGGGGCTACACCTTC.

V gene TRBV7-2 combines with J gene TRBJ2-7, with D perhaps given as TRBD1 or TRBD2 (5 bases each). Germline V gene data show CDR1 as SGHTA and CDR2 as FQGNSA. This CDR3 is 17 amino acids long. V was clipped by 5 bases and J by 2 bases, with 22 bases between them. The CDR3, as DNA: TGTGCCAGCAGCCTGTCCCACGGGGCGGCATCCCCCTACGAGCAGTACTTC. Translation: CASSLSHGAASPYEQYF.

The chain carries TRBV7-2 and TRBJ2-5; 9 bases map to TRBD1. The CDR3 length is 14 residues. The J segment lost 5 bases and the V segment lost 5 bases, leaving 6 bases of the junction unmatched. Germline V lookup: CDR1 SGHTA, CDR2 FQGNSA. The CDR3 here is CASSHGQGRETQYF. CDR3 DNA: TGTGCCAGCAGCCATGGACAGGGGCGGGAGACCCAGTACTTC.

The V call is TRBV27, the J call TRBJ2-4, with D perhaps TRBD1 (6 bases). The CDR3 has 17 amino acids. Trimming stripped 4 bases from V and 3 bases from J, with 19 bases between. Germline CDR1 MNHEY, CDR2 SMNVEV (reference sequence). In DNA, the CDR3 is TGTGCCAGCAGTTGGCGAATGGTGGGACACCTCAAAAACATTCAGTACTTC. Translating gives CASSWRMVGHLKNIQYF.

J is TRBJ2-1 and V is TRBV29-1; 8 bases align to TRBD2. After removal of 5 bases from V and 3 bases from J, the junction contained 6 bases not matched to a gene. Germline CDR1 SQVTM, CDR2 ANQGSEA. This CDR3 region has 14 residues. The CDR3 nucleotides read TGCAGCGTTTTTGGCGGGGGGCTCTACAATGAGCAGTTCTTC. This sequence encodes CSVFGGGLYNEQFF.

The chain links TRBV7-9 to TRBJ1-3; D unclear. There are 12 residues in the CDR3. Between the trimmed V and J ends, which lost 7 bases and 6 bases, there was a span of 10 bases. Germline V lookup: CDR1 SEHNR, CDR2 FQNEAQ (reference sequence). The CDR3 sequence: CASMAGVNTIYF. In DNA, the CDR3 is TGTGCCAGCATGGCTGGGGTAAACACCATATATTTT.

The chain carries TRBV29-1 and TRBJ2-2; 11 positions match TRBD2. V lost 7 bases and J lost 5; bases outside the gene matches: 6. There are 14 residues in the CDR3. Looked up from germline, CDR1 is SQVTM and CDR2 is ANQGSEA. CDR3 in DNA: TGCAGCGCTTTAGCGGGGGGGAAAACCGGGGAGCTGTTTTTT. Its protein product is CSALAGGKTGELFF.

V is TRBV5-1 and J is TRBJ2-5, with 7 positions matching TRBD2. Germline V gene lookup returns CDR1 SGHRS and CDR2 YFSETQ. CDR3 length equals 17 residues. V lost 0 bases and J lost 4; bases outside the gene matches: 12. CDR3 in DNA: TGCGCCAGCAGCTTGGAGGGAACAGCCGGGGGGACAGAGACCCAGTACTTC. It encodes CASSLEGTAGGTETQYF.

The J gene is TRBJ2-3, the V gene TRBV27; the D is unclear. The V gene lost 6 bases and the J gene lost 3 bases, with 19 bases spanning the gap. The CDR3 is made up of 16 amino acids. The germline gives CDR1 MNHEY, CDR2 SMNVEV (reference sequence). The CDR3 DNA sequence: TGTGCCAGCAGCTACAGACCCAGGTTTGGGACAGATACGCAGTATTTT. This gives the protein CASSYRPRFGTDTQYF.

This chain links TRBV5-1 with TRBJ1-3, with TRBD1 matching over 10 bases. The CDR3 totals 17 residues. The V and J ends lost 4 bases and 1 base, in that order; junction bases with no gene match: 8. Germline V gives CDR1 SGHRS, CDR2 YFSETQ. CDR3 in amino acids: CASSRGQGVRSGNTIYF. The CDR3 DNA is TGCGCCAGCAGCAGAGGACAGGGGGTTAGGTCTGGAAACACCATATATTTT. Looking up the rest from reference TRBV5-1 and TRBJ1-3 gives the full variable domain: KAGVTQTPRYLIKTRGQQVTLSCSPISGHRSVSWYQQTPGQGLQFLFEYFSETQRNKGNFPGRFSGRQFSNSRSEMNVSTLELGDSALYLCASSRGQGVRSGNTIYFGEGSWLTVV.

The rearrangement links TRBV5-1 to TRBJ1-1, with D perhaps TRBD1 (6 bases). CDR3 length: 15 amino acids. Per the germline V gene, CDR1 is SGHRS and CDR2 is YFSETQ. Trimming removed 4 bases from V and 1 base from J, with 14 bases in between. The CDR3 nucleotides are TGCGCCAGCAGCCTCGGGGGCGGAGAGAACACTGAAGCTTTCTTT. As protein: CASSLGGGENTEAFF. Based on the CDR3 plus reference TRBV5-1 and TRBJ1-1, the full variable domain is KAGVTQTPRYLIKTRGQQVTLSCSPISGHRSVSWYQQTPGQGLQFLFEYFSETQRNKGNFPGRFSGRQFSNSRSEMNVSTLELGDSALYLCASSLGGGENTEAFFGQGTRLTVV.

DNA of the CDR3: TGTGCCAGCAGTCAGCGACAGCCTGGCTTATGGCCCCAGCATTTT. It is translated as CASSQRQPGLWPQHF. V usage is TRBV6-5 and J usage is TRBJ1-5; TRBD1 might be the D (5 bases). The germline V and J ends were trimmed by 5 bases and 9 bases, with 20 bases remaining between them. This CDR3 has 15 residues. Germline values: CDR1 MNHEY, CDR2 SVGAGI.

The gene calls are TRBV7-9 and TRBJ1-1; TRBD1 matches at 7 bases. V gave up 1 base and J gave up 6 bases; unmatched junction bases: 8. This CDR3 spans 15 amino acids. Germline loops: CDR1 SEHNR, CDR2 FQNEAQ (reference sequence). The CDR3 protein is CASSLVPGGIAEAFF. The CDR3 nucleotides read TGTGCCAGCAGCTTAGTCCCAGGGGGTATAGCTGAAGCTTTCTTT.

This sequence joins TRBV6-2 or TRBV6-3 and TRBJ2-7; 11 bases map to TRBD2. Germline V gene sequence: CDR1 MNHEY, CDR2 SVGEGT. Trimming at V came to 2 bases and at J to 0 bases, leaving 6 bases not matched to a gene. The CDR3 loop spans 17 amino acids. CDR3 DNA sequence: TGTGCCAGCAGTTACGCCGGGACTAGCGGCGTCTCCTACGAGCAGTACTTC. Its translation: CASSYAGTSGVSYEQYF.

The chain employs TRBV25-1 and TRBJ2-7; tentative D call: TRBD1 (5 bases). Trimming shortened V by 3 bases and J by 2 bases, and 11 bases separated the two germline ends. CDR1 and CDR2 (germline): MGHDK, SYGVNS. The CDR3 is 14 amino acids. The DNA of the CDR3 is TGTGCCAGCAGTGATGGAACAGGAGCCTACGAGCAGTACTTC. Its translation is CASSDGTGAYEQYF.

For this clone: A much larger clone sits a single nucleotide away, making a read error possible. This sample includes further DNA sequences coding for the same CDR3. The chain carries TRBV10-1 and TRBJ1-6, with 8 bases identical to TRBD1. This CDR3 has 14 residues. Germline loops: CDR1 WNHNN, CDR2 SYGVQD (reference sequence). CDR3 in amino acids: CASNLSGGCSPLHF. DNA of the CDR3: TGCGCCAGCAATCTTTCAGGGGGCTGTTCACCCCTTCACTTT.

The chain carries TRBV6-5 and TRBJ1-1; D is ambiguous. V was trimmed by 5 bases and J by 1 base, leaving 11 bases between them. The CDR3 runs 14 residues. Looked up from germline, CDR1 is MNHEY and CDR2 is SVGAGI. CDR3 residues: CASSPQTGNTEAFF. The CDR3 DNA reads TGTGCCAGCAGTCCCCAGACGGGGAACACTGAAGCTTTCTTT.

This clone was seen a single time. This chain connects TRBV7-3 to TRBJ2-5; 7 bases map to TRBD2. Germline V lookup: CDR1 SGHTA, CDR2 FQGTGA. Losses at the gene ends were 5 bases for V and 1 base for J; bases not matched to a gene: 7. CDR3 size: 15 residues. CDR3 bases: TGTGCCAGCAGCCCCGGGTGGGGGGGCCAAGAGACCCAGTACTTC. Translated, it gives CASSPGWGGQETQYF.

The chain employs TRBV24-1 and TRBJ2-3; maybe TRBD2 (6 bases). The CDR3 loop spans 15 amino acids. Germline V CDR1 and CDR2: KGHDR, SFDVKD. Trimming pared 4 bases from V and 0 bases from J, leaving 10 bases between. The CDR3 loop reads CATSEGSGSTDTQYF. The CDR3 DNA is TGTGCCACCAGTGAGGGTAGCGGTAGCACAGATACGCAGTATTTT.

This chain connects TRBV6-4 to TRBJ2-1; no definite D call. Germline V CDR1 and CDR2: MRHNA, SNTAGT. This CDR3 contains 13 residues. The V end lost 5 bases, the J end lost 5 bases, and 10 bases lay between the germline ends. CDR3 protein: CASSTTDDNEQFF. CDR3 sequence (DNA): TGTGCCAGCAGTACAACGGACGACAATGAGCAGTTCTTC.

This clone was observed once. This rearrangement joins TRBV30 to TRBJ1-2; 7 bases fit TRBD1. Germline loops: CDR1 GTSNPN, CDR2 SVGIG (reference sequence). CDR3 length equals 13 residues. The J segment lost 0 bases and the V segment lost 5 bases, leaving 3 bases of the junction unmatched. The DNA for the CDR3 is TGTGCCTGGGAGACAGGGTCTAACTATGGCTACACCTTC. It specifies CAWETGSNYGYTF.

CDR3 protein: CASSPSGQAKETQYF. The CDR3 DNA follows: TGTGCCAGCAGTCCGTCGGGACAGGCCAAAGAGACCCAGTACTTC. The J gene is TRBJ2-5, the V gene TRBV28; 8 bases align to TRBD1. Per the germline V gene, CDR1 is MDHEN and CDR2 is SYDVKM. The CDR3 consists of 15 residues. The V and J ends lost 5 bases and 3 bases, in that order; junction bases with no gene match: 8.

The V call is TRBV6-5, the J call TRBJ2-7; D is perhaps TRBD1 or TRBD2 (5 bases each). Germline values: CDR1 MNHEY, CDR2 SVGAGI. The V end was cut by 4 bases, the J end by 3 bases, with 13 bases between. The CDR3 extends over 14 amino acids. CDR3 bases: TGTGCCAGCAGTTCCGCCGGGACCTTCTACGAGCAGTACTTC. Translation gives CASSSAGTFYEQYF.

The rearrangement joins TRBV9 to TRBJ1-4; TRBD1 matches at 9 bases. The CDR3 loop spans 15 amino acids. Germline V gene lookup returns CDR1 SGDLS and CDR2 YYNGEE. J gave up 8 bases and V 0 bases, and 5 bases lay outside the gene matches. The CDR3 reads CASSVGGTGREKLFF. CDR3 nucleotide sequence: TGTGCCAGCAGCGTAGGGGGGACAGGGAGGGAAAAACTGTTTTTT.

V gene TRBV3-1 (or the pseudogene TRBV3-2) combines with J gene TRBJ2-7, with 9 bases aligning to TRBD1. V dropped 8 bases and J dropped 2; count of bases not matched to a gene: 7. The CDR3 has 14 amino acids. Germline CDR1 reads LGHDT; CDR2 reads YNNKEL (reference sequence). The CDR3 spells CASAPGQGTYEQYF. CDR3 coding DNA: TGTGCCAGCGCACCGGGACAGGGAACCTACGAGCAGTACTTC.

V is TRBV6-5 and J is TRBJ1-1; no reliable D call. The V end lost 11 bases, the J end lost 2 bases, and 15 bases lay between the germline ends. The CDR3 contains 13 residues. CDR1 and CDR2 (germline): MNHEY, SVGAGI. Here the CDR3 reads CAAGGEANTEAFF. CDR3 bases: TGTGCCGCAGGCGGGGAGGCCAACACTGAAGCTTTCTTT.

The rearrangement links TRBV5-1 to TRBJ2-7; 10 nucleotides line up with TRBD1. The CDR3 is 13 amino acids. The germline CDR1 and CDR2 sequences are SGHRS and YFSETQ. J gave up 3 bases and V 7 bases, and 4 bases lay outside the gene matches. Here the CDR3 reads CASAWTGGYEQYF. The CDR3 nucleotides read TGCGCCAGCGCATGGACAGGGGGCTACGAGCAGTACTTC.

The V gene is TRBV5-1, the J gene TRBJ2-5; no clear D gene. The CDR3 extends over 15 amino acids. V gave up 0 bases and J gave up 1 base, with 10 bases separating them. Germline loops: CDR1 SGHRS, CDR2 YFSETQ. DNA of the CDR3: TGCGCCAGCAGCTTGGATGGGGTCTTCCAAGAGACCCAGTACTTC. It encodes CASSLDGVFQETQYF.